A selection of T cell receptor beta chains follows, all from one sample in a study of neurological immune-mediated disorders. TCRdb called the 5' RACE reads again in MiXCR, with one record for every CDR3 protein. Found here are over 60,000 distinct CDR3 sequences, around 5% of them singletons; the top ten hold 2.8%. The material sequenced was PBMCs. These receptors all come from a woman aged 25 to 39 with multiple sclerosis. CDR3s include the opening cysteine and the closing phenylalanine or tryptophan. D genes are given only for firm matches. Not every row has a clone size; where given, it reads once, few, many or a size class.

CDR3 DNA: TGTGCCAGCTACAGAGAGGGCGGCTACACCTTC; CDR3 protein: CASYREGGYTF; clone size: many; J gene: TRBJ1-2; D gene: -; V gene: TRBV21-1
CDR3 DNA: TGTGCCAGCAGCCATTCTCCTAGCGGGGGGGCGGAGACCCAGTACTTC; CDR3 protein: CASSHSPSGGAETQYF; clone size: many; J gene: TRBJ2-5; D gene: TRBD2; V gene: TRBV3-1
CDR3 DNA: TGCGCCAGCAGCCCTACGGACAGGGAGCTCCACGAGCAGTACTTC; CDR3 protein: CASSPTDRELHEQYF; clone size: -; J gene: TRBJ2-7; D gene: TRBD1; V gene: TRBV5-1
CDR3 DNA: TGTGCCAGCTCGCGAGGACAGGGGGAAGGGCAGCCCCAGCATTTT; CDR3 protein: CASSRGQGEGQPQHF; clone size: many; J gene: TRBJ1-5; D gene: TRBD1; V gene: TRBV18
CDR3 DNA: TGTGCAAGTCGCTTAGCGGACAGGCTCGCTGTTCTGGACTCTGGAAACACCATATATTTT; CDR3 protein: CASRLADRLAVLDSGNTIYF; clone size: -; J gene: TRBJ1-3; D gene: -; V gene: TRBV12-2
CDR3 DNA: TGCGCCAGCAGCTTGGATCCTGTGGCGGGGGTCTACGAGCAGTACTTC; CDR3 protein: CASSLDPVAGVYEQYF; clone size: many; J gene: TRBJ2-7; D gene: TRBD2; V gene: TRBV5-1
CDR3 DNA: TGTGCCAGCAGTGACCGGGACAGGGGCACAGATACGCAGTATTTT; CDR3 protein: CASSDRDRGTDTQYF; clone size: few; J gene: TRBJ2-3; D gene: TRBD1; V gene: TRBV6-6
CDR3 DNA: TGTGCCAGCTCCCGGGGTGGTGGCTACACCTTC; CDR3 protein: CASSRGGGYTF; clone size: many; J gene: TRBJ1-2; D gene: -; V gene: TRBV12-3/TRBV12-4
CDR3 DNA: TGTGCCAGCAGTTTAGCGGGCAGGGGGCGAGGGTCACCCCTCCACTTT; CDR3 protein: CASSLAGRGRGSPLHF; clone size: many; J gene: TRBJ1-6; D gene: TRBD1; V gene: TRBV12-3/TRBV12-4
CDR3 DNA: TGTGCCAGCAAGCAAGGGTTAACCTCCTACGAGCAGTACTTC; CDR3 protein: CASKQGLTSYEQYF; clone size: many; J gene: TRBJ2-7; D gene: -; V gene: TRBV6-5
CDR3 DNA: TGTGCCAGCAGCCTCCCAGGGGCGGCCTACGAGCAGTACTTC; CDR3 protein: CASSLPGAAYEQYF; clone size: -; J gene: TRBJ2-7; D gene: -; V gene: TRBV3-1
CDR3 DNA: TGCAGTGCTAGAGATAGGACGGGGGTTCAGCCCCAGCATTTT; CDR3 protein: CSARDRTGVQPQHF; clone size: few; J gene: TRBJ1-5; D gene: -; V gene: TRBV20-1
CDR3 DNA: TGCGCCAGCACCGATCCGCTGAGAGGGTTCGGAGAGACCCAGTACTTC; CDR3 protein: CASTDPLRGFGETQYF; clone size: many; J gene: TRBJ2-5; D gene: -; V gene: TRBV5-1
CDR3 DNA: TGCAGTGCTAGAGACTGGCAGGTCATCGGAGACGAGCAGTACTTC; CDR3 protein: CSARDWQVIGDEQYF; clone size: many; J gene: TRBJ2-7; D gene: -; V gene: TRBV20-1
CDR3 DNA: TGCAGCGTTGACGGTCGGGGGTCGAACACTGAAGCTTTCTTT; CDR3 protein: CSVDGRGSNTEAFF; clone size: -; J gene: TRBJ1-1; D gene: -; V gene: TRBV29-1
CDR3 DNA: TGTGCCAGCAGTTACTCGACCGTGGGGGACACTGAAGCTTTCTTT; CDR3 protein: CASSYSTVGDTEAFF; clone size: few; J gene: TRBJ1-1; D gene: -; V gene: TRBV6-2/TRBV6-3
CDR3 DNA: TGCGCCAGCAGCTCGGGACCGCGTGAGGCAGATACGCAGTATTTT; CDR3 protein: CASSSGPREADTQYF; clone size: many; J gene: TRBJ2-3; D gene: -; V gene: TRBV5-1
CDR3 DNA: TGTGCCAGCAGCTTAGTCCCAGGGGGATCTGGGGCCAAAGTCCTGACTTTC; CDR3 protein: CASSLVPGGSGAKVLTF; clone size: many; J gene: TRBJ2-6; D gene: TRBD1; V gene: TRBV7-6
CDR3 DNA: TGCGCCAGCACCCGAATCACAGGGACCGGGGAGCTGTTTTTT; CDR3 protein: CASTRITGTGELFF; clone size: -; J gene: TRBJ2-2; D gene: -; V gene: TRBV5-1
CDR3 DNA: TGTGCCAGCAGTTTAGGGTCTGGCACAGAGACCCAGTACTTC; CDR3 protein: CASSLGSGTETQYF; clone size: few; J gene: TRBJ2-5; D gene: -; V gene: TRBV12-3/TRBV12-4
CDR3 DNA: TGCGCCAGCAGCTTGGGAAGGGTCGACGTCGGGGAGCTGTTTTTT; CDR3 protein: CASSLGRVDVGELFF; clone size: few; J gene: TRBJ2-2; D gene: -; V gene: TRBV5-1
CDR3 DNA: TGTGCCAGCAGCTTAAGTCGGGGGGCCTTTGGGCAGTTCTTC; CDR3 protein: CASSLSRGAFGQFF; clone size: few; J gene: TRBJ2-1; D gene: -; V gene: TRBV7-6
CDR3 DNA: TGTGCCAGCAGTGGTGGGTTTGATTCACCCCTCCACTTT; CDR3 protein: CASSGGFDSPLHF; clone size: many; J gene: TRBJ1-6; D gene: -; V gene: TRBV12-3/TRBV12-4
CDR3 DNA: TGCGCCAGCAGCCCGGAGGGACAGGGGTCTCGGGGCTACACCTTC; CDR3 protein: CASSPEGQGSRGYTF; clone size: many; J gene: TRBJ1-2; D gene: TRBD1; V gene: TRBV5-1
CDR3 DNA: TGCAGTGCTGGGGGGGCTGGGGGGTCGGACTATGGCTACACCTTC; CDR3 protein: CSAGGAGGSDYGYTF; clone size: many; J gene: TRBJ1-2; D gene: -; V gene: TRBV20-1
CDR3 DNA: TGTGCCAGCAGCCTTCAAAGAGGCCAGCCCCAGCATTTT; CDR3 protein: CASSLQRGQPQHF; clone size: few; J gene: TRBJ1-5; D gene: -; V gene: TRBV12-3/TRBV12-4
CDR3 DNA: TGTGCCAGCAGCTGGAGTCGCACCAATAGCAATCAGCCCCAGCATTTT; CDR3 protein: CASSWSRTNSNQPQHF; clone size: many; J gene: TRBJ1-5; D gene: -; V gene: TRBV7-8
CDR3 DNA: TGCGCCAGCAGCTTGGGACCCAAGGGTTCCCACTCCTACGAGCAGTACTTC; CDR3 protein: CASSLGPKGSHSYEQYF; clone size: many; J gene: TRBJ2-7; D gene: -; V gene: TRBV5-1
CDR3 DNA: TGTGCTAGCAGCTTAGTATGCAGGGGGGATAGCAATCAGCCCCAGCATTTT; CDR3 protein: CASSLVCRGDSNQPQHF; clone size: -; J gene: TRBJ1-5; D gene: TRBD1; V gene: TRBV7-7
CDR3 DNA: TGTGCCAGCAGCTTGCGGTGGTCAGCCCTTGAAGAGACCCAGTACTTC; CDR3 protein: CASSLRWSALEETQYF; clone size: many; J gene: TRBJ2-5; D gene: -; V gene: TRBV5-6
CDR3 DNA: TGTGCCAGCAGACTGGAAAGGGGCTACGAGCAGTACTTC; CDR3 protein: CASRLERGYEQYF; clone size: -; J gene: TRBJ2-7; D gene: -; V gene: TRBV6-5
CDR3 DNA: TGTGCCAGCAGTTCCGAGAACAATGAGCAGTTCTTC; CDR3 protein: CASSSENNEQFF; clone size: few; J gene: TRBJ2-1; D gene: -; V gene: TRBV12-3/TRBV12-4
CDR3 DNA: TGTGCCAGCAGCATGGTCGGTAGCAATCAGCCCCAGAATTTT; CDR3 protein: CASSMVGSNQPQNF; clone size: -; J gene: TRBJ1-5; D gene: -; V gene: TRBV5-6
CDR3 DNA: TGCGCCAGCAGCCAAGTGGGCGACAAGCGGGCTTTCTTT; CDR3 protein: CASSQVGDKRAFF; clone size: few; J gene: TRBJ1-1; D gene: -; V gene: TRBV4-1
CDR3 DNA: TGTGCCAGCAGGGGGCTGGAAGCTTTCTTT; CDR3 protein: CASRGLEAFF; clone size: many; J gene: TRBJ1-1; D gene: -; V gene: TRBV6-6
CDR3 DNA: TGTGCCAGCAGCCAAGACTCCCGGGGACCGCACACTGAAGCTTTCTTT; CDR3 protein: CASSQDSRGPHTEAFF; clone size: many; J gene: TRBJ1-1; D gene: -; V gene: TRBV14
CDR3 DNA: TGTGCCAGCAGACTCCCAGGCGACTTCCAAACGCAGTATTTT; CDR3 protein: CASRLPGDFQTQYF; clone size: few; J gene: TRBJ2-3; D gene: -; V gene: TRBV12-3/TRBV12-4
CDR3 DNA: TGTGCCAGCAGCCCGGGACTAGCGGTGGGCACAGATACGCAGTATTTT; CDR3 protein: CASSPGLAVGTDTQYF; clone size: many; J gene: TRBJ2-3; D gene: TRBD2; V gene: TRBV12-3/TRBV12-4
CDR3 DNA: TGTGCCAGCAGTTCGGGGAAGCTCACTGAAGCTTTCTTT; CDR3 protein: CASSSGKLTEAFF; clone size: many; J gene: TRBJ1-1; D gene: -; V gene: TRBV6-5
CDR3 DNA: TGCAGCGTTGCTTTCAGCACCTCTGGAAACACCATATATTTT; CDR3 protein: CSVAFSTSGNTIYF; clone size: many; J gene: TRBJ1-3; D gene: -; V gene: TRBV29-1
CDR3 DNA: TGCAGCGTTCCCTCCCGGGTGGGAGGCTTAGGCTACACCTTC; CDR3 protein: CSVPSRVGGLGYTF; clone size: many; J gene: TRBJ1-2; D gene: -; V gene: TRBV29-1
CDR3 DNA: TGCAGCGTCCGGACAGGAGACAATCAGCCCCAGAATTTT; CDR3 protein: CSVRTGDNQPQNF; clone size: many; J gene: TRBJ1-5; D gene: TRBD1; V gene: TRBV29-1
CDR3 DNA: TGTGCCAGCAGCCAAGAGGTGACAGAAGAGGATGGCTACACCTTC; CDR3 protein: CASSQEVTEEDGYTF; clone size: many; J gene: TRBJ1-2; D gene: -; V gene: TRBV3-1